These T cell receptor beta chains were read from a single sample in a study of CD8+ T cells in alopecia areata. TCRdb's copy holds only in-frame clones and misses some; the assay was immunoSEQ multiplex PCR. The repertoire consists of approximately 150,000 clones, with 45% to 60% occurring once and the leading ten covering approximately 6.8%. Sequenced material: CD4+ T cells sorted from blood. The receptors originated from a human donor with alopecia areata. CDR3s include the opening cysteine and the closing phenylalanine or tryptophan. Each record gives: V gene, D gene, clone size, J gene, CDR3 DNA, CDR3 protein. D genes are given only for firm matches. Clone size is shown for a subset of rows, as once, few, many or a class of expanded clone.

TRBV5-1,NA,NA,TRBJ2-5,TGCGCCAGCAGCTTAAACAACCAAGAGACCCAGTACTTC,CASSLNNQETQYF
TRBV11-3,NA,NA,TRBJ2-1,TGTGCCAGCAGCTGGGAGACGGGCCACAGATTCTTC,CASSWETGHRFF
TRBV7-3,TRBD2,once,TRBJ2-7,TGTGCCAGCAGCTTAAGGGGCGGGAGCGCCTACGAGCAGTACTTC,CASSLRGGSAYEQYF
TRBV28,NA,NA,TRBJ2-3,TGTGCCAGCAGTTTATTCACAGATACGCAGTATTTT,CASSLFTDTQYF
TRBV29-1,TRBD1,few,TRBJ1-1,TGCAGCGTTGGATCTCAGGGGGGGAAGGACACTGAAGCTTTCTTT,CSVGSQGGKDTEAFF
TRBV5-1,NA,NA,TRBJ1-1,TGCGCCAGCAGCTTGGCCCTTGACGTGACTGAAGCTTTCTTT,CASSLALDVTEAFF
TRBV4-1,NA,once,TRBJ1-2,TGCGCCAGCAGCCAATTGGGGCAGGGTGGCTACACCTTC,CASSQLGQGGYTF
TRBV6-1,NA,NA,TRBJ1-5,TGTGCCAGCCTATCAGGGAACAATCAGCCCCAGCATTTT,CASLSGNNQPQHF
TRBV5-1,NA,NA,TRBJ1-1,TGCGCCAGCAGCCCTAGGGAGAACACTGAAGCTTTCTTT,CASSPRENTEAFF
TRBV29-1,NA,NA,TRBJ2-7,TGCAGCGTTGATGGTCAGGGGAGAAACGAGCAGTACTTC,CSVDGQGRNEQYF
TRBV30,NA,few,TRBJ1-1,TGTGCCTGGAGTGGGGTTGCTGAACGAGGAGCTTTCTTT,CAWSGVAERGAFF
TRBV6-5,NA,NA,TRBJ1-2,TGTGCCAGCAGTTACTCCCCAGGGACAAGACATGGCTACACCTTC,CASSYSPGTRHGYTF
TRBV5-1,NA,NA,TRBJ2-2,TGCGCCAGCAGTACCGGGACAACCGGGGAGCTGTTTTTT,CASSTGTTGELFF
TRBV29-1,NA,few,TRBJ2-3,TGCAGCACCGCAGGAACGGGAGAAGGCACAGATACGCAGTATTTT,CSTAGTGEGTDTQYF
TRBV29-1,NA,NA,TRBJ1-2,TGCAGCGTTGAAAGGACCCCCGGCTATGGCTACACCTTC,CSVERTPGYGYTF
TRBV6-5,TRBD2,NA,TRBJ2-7,TGTGCCAGCAGTTACTTGCCCGGGAGGAGCTCCTACGAGCAGTACTTC,CASSYLPGRSSYEQYF
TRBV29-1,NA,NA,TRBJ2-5,TGCAGCGCCTCCTACCAAGAGACCCAGTACTTC,CSASYQETQYF
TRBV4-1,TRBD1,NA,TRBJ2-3,TGCGCCAGCAGCCAGGAGGGACAGGGAAGGCGAGATACGCAGTATTTT,CASSQEGQGRRDTQYF
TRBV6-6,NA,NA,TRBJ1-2,TGTGCCAGCAGTTACCTCGGACAATCCTATGGCTACACCTTC,CASSYLGQSYGYTF
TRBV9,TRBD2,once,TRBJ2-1,TGTGCCAGCAGCTCCCCCTCTAGCGGGGAGCAGTTCTTC,CASSSPSSGEQFF
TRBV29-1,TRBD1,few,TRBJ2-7,TGCAGCGCGACCAGCGGGACAGGGTCCTCGAAGGGCGGGTACGAGCAGTACTTC,CSATSGTGSSKGGYEQYF
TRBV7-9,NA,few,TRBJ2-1,TGTGCCAGCAGCCCCCCGATCGCCTACAATGAGCAGTTCTTC,CASSPPIAYNEQFF
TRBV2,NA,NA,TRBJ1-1,TGTGCCAGCAGTGAAGGGCCCCCGAACACTGAAGCTTTCTTT,CASSEGPPNTEAFF
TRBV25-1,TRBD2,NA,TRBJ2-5,TGTGCCAGCAGTGAATATTCGCTAGCGGGAGGTGGAGAGACCCAGTACTTC,CASSEYSLAGGGETQYF
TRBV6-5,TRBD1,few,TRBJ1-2,TGTGCCAGCAGGAGGACAGGGGAAGGCTACACCTTC,CASRRTGEGYTF
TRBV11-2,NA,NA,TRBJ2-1,TGTGCCAGCAGCTTAAAGATTATGGGTGAGCAGTTCTTC,CASSLKIMGEQFF
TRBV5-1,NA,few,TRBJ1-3,TGCGCCAGCAGCTTGGACCCTGCTGGAAACACCATATATTTT,CASSLDPAGNTIYF
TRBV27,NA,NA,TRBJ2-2,TGTGCCAGCAGTTCCAGCACCGGGGAGCTGTTTTTT,CASSSSTGELFF
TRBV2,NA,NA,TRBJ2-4,TGTGCCAGCAGTCCCCGACGCGGAGAACAATACTTC,CASSPRRGEQYF
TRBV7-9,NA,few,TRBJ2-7,TGTGCCAGCGGGAGCGGGTACGAGCAGTACTTC,CASGSGYEQYF
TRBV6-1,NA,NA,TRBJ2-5,TGTGCCAGCAGTGAAATTAGGAAAGAAGAGACCCAGTACTTC,CASSEIRKEETQYF
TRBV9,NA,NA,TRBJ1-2,TGTGCCAGCAGCCCAACCGCACAGCGCTATGGCTACACCTTC,CASSPTAQRYGYTF
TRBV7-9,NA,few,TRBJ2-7,TGTGCCAGCAGCTTGGTCGGCAGATCCTACGAGCAGTACTTC,CASSLVGRSYEQYF
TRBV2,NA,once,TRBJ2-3,TGTGCCAGCAGGGACTCCTCTAGCACAGATACGCAGTATTTT,CASRDSSSTDTQYF
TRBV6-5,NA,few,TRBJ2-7,TGTGCCAGCAGTTTTTCCTACGAGCAGTACTTC,CASSFSYEQYF
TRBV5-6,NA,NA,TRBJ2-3,TGTGCCAGCAGCTCCAGGGCGGATACGCAGTATTTT,CASSSRADTQYF
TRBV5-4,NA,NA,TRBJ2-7,TGTGCCAGCAGCTGGGGTCCAGCCTACGAGCAGTACTTC,CASSWGPAYEQYF
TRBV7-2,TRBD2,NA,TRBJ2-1,TGTGCCAGCAGCCTAGCGGGAGGGACCTACAATGAGCAGTTCTTC,CASSLAGGTYNEQFF
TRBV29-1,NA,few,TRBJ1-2,TGCAGCGTTGGGGTGGACAGTCTTAACTATGGCTACACCTTC,CSVGVDSLNYGYTF
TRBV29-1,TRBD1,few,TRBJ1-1,TGCAGCGGGCTAGGACAGGGGGCGCTCGGCACTGAAGCTTTCTTT,CSGLGQGALGTEAFF